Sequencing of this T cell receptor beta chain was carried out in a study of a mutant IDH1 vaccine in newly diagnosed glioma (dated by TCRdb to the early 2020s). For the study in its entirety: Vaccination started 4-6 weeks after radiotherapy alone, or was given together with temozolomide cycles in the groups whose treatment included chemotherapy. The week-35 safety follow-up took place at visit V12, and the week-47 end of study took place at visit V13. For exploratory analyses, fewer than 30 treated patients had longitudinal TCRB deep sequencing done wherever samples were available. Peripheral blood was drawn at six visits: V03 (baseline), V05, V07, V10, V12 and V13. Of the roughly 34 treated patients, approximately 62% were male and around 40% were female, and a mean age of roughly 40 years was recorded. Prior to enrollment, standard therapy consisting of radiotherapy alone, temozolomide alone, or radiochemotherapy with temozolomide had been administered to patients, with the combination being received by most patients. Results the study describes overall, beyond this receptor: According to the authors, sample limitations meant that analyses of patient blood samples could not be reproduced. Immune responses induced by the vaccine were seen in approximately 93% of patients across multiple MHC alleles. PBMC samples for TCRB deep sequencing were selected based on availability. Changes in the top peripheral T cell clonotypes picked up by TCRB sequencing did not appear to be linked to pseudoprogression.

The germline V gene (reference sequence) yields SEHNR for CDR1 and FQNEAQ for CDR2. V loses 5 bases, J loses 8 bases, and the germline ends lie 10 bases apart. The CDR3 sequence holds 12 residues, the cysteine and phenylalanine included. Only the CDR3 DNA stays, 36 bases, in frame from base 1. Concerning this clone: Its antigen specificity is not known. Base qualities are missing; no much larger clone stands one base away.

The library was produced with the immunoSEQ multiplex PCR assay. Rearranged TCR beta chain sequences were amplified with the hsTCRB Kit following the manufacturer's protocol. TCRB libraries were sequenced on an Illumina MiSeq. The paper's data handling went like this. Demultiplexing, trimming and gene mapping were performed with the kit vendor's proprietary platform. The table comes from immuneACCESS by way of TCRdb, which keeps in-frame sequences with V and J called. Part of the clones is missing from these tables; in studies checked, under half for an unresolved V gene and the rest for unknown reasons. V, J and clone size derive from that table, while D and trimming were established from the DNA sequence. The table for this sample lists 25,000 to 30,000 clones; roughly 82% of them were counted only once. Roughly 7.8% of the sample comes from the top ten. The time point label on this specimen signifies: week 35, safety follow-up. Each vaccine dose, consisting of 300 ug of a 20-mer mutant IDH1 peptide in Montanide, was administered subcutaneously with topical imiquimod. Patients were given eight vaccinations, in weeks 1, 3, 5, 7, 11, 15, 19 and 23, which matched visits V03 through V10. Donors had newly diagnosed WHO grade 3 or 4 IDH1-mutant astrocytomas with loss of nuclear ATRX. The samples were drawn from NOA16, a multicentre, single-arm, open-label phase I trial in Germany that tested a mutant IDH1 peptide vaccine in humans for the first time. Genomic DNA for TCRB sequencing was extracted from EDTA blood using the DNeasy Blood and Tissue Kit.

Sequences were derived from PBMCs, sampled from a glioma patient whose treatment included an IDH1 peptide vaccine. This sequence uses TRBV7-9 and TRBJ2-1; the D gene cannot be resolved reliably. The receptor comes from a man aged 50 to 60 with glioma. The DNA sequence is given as TGTGCCAGCAGCCCGATCACGGATGAGCAGTTCTTC. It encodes CASSPITDEQFF.